The 19 T cell receptor beta chains presented below share a single source sample, sequenced in a study of blood T cell repertoires in COVID-19. TCRdb's copy holds only in-frame clones and misses some; the assay was immunoSEQ multiplex PCR. The sample has over 15,000 clones, about 81% seen once; the top ten hold about 8.3%. The sample was peripheral blood. These receptors all come from a man aged 55 to 70 with acute or convalescent COVID-19.

This sequence joins TRBV7-9 and TRBJ2-7; 9 bases line up with TRBD1. The V and J ends lost 1 base and 4 bases, in that order; junction bases with no gene match: 2. This CDR3 region has 14 residues. Per the germline V gene, CDR1 is SEHNR and CDR2 is FQNEAQ (reference sequence). CDR3 protein: CASSLGGQGYEQYF. As DNA, the CDR3 is TGTGCCAGCAGCTTAGGGGGACAGGGATACGAGCAGTACTTC.

This clone has just one count. The chain employs TRBV7-9 and TRBJ1-1; D is uncertain. CDR1 SEHNR and CDR2 FQNEAQ come from the germline V gene (reference sequence). The CDR3 is 16 residues long. V lost 5 bases and J 4 bases, leaving 20 bases between the germline ends. The CDR3 DNA sequence: TGTGCCAGCAGCCTTTTTAGAGGCTTCGCTTCCACTGAAGCTTTCTTT. Residues: CASSLFRGFASTEAFF. The whole variable domain, filled in from reference TRBV7-9 and TRBJ1-1, reads DTGVSQNPRHKITKRGQNVTFRCDPISEHNRLYWYRQTLGQGPEFLTYFQNEAQLEKSRLLSDRFSAERPKGSFSTLEIQRTEQGDSAMYLCASSLFRGFASTEAFFGQGTRLTVV.

In regard to this clone: The junction and the germline gene differ at one end; a read error may be behind it. J is TRBJ2-3 and V is TRBV27; 11 bases align to TRBD1. The CDR3 totals 16 residues. The V gene's germline CDR1 is MNHEY and CDR2 SMNVEV (reference sequence). The CDR3 sequence is CASSLRDRGTADTQYF. CDR3 coding DNA: TGTGCCAGCAGTTTACGGGACAGGGGGACTGCAGACACGCAGTATTTT.

The chain is built from TRBV28 and TRBJ2-3; TRBD1 aligns across 7 bases. The junction had 14 bases not matched to a gene; V was cut back by 5 bases and J by 0 bases. CDR1 is MDHEN and CDR2 is SYDVKM in the germline V gene. This CDR3 region has 18 residues. CDR3 region: CASSRLGYRGSSTDTQYF. As DNA, the CDR3 is TGTGCCAGCAGTCGACTCGGATACAGGGGCTCTAGCACAGATACGCAGTATTTT.

The rearrangement links TRBV9 to TRBJ2-7, with D possibly matching TRBD1 (5 bases). Trimming shortened V by 0 bases and J by 7 bases, and 14 bases separated the two germline ends. Germline V gene data show CDR1 as SGDLS and CDR2 as YYNGEE. The CDR3 contains 14 residues. Here the CDR3 DNA reads TGTGCCAGCAGCGTAGATCACAGCCAGGGAGAGCAGTACTTC. It is translated as CASSVDHSQGEQYF.

CDR3 nucleotides: TGTGCCAGTAGTAAGGGCAGGGAAGGGAACACTGAAGCTTTCTTT. Translated: CASSKGREGNTEAFF. The chain has TRBV19 and TRBJ1-1; a possible D gene is TRBD1 (5 bases). The length of the CDR3 is 15 residues. Trimming shortened V by 4 bases and J by 1 base, and 13 bases separated the two germline ends. Germline V gene data show CDR1 as LNHDA and CDR2 as SQIVND (reference sequence).

V gene TRBV5-1 combines with J gene TRBJ1-3; D possibly corresponds to TRBD1 (5 bases). The CDR3 contains 14 residues. Germline lookup yields CDR1 SGHRS and CDR2 YFSETQ. V was clipped by 3 bases and J by 0 bases, with 7 bases between them. CDR3 coding DNA: TGCGCCAGCAGCTCTGACAGCTCTGGAAACACCATATATTTT. Its translation: CASSSDSSGNTIYF.

The chain joins TRBV6-1 to TRBJ2-5; TRBD2 matches at 11 bases. CDR1 and CDR2 (germline): MNHNS, SASEGT. The CDR3 runs to 19 residues. J gave up 0 bases and V 2 bases, and 11 bases lay outside the gene matches. The CDR3 DNA reads as TGTGCCAGCAGTGAATGGGGGCTAGCGGGGGGACCAAACCAAGAGACCCAGTACTTC. Protein product: CASSEWGLAGGPNQETQYF.

This clone was recorded only once. This chain uses TRBV15 with TRBJ2-3; possibly TRBD2 for D (5 bases). The length of the CDR3 is 14 residues. CDR1 is LNHNV, CDR2 YYDKDF, per germline (reference sequence). V was pared by 8 bases and J by 3 bases, with 15 bases between. In DNA form, the CDR3 reads TGTGCCACCGAGGGAGCTGCCGGTACAGATACGCAGTATTTT. It specifies CATEGAAGTDTQYF.

The chain links TRBV18 to TRBJ1-1; D uncertain. With 3 bases removed from V and 1 base from J, the gap between germline ends came to 9 bases. This CDR3 contains 14 residues. Germline V CDR1 and CDR2: KGHSH, LQKENI. CDR3 DNA: TGTGCCAGCTCACCGAACAGAGAGAACACTGAAGCTTTCTTT. Translating gives CASSPNRENTEAFF.

This clone was recorded a few times. This chain links TRBV19 with TRBJ2-2; D gene unclear. The V gene lost 3 bases and the J gene lost 1 base, with 6 bases spanning the gap. Germline lookup yields CDR1 LNHDA and CDR2 SQIVND (reference sequence). This CDR3 is built from 14 residues. CDR3 nucleotides: TGTGCCAGTAGTATCTTCGGGAACACCGGGGAGCTGTTTTTT. Translating it yields CASSIFGNTGELFF.

J is TRBJ1-2 and V is TRBV21-1. TRBV21-1 is deemed a pseudogene. CDR3 length equals 16 residues. The CDR3 bases are TGTGCCACCCCGGAGCCGGCTGAAGCAGTTGACTATGGCTACACCTTC. Translation gives CATPEPAEAVDYGYTF.

J is TRBJ2-1 and V is TRBV6-5; D gene ambiguous. V lost 4 bases and J lost 8, with 12 bases in between. Germline CDR1 and CDR2: MNHEY and SVGAGI. This CDR3 is built from 13 residues. CDR3 region: CASSSPGVHEQFF. DNA for the CDR3: TGTGCCAGCAGTTCCCCGGGTGTCCATGAGCAGTTCTTC.

The sample holds one count of this clone. The CDR3 DNA reads as TGTGCCAGCAGCTTTACTGGGGCCAACGTCCTGACTTTC. Translated, it gives CASSFTGANVLTF. The chain is built from TRBV5-4 and TRBJ2-6; D gene uncertain. The CDR3 is made up of 13 amino acids. The germline V gene has CDR1 SGHNT and CDR2 YYREEE (reference sequence). V gave up 2 bases and J gave up 2 bases, with 2 bases separating them. Based on the CDR3 plus reference TRBV5-4 and TRBJ2-6, the full variable domain is ETGVTQSPTHLIKTRGQQVTLRCSSQSGHNTVSWYQQALGQGPQFIFQYYREEENGRGNFPPRFSGLQFPNYSSELNVNALELDDSALYLCASSFTGANVLTFGAGSRLTVL.

The chain carries TRBV5-5 and TRBJ2-2, with D maybe TRBD2 (6 bases). Germline V lookup: CDR1 SGHKS, CDR2 YYEKEE (reference sequence). Trimming pared 0 bases from V and 6 bases from J, leaving 12 bases between. The CDR3 extends over 15 amino acids. CDR3 protein: CASSLAGPGAGELFF. The CDR3 nucleotides read TGTGCCAGCAGCTTGGCAGGGCCGGGGGCCGGGGAGCTGTTTTTT.

The rearrangement uses TRBV12-3 or TRBV12-4 and TRBJ1-5, with TRBD1 identical over 8 bases. V was clipped by 8 bases and J by 3 bases; unmatched bases: 3. The CDR3 is 13 residues long. CDR3 sequence (DNA): TGTGCCAGCCGGACAGGGAACAATCAGCCCCAGCATTTT. This gives the protein CASRTGNNQPQHF.

This chain uses TRBV5-4 with TRBJ1-1; TRBD1 matches at 7 bases. This CDR3 region has 16 residues. The germline V gene encodes CDR1 SGHNT and CDR2 YYREEE (reference sequence). The V segment lost 2 bases and the J segment 1 base; nucleotides outside the gene matches: 8. CDR3 coding DNA: TGTGCCAGCAGCTTACCCGGAGCAGGGGGGAACACTGAAGCTTTCTTT. Translated: CASSLPGAGGNTEAFF.

V usage is TRBV11-2 and J usage is TRBJ1-2, with D unclear. Trimming took 5 bases from V and 3 from J, leaving 10 bases between them. This CDR3 has 13 amino acids. Germline V gives CDR1 SGHAT, CDR2 FQNNGV. The CDR3, as DNA: TGTGCCAGCAGCCCCTGGGCCGACTATGGCTACACCTTC. Amino acid sequence: CASSPWADYGYTF. Combining the CDR3 with reference TRBV11-2 and TRBJ1-2 gives the whole variable domain EAGVAQSPRYKIIEKRQSVAFWCNPISGHATLYWYQQILGQGPKLLIQFQNNGVVDDSQLPKDRFSAERLKGVDSTLKIQPAKLEDSAVYLCASSPWADYGYTFGSGTRLTVV.

The rearrangement joins TRBV10-3 to TRBJ2-7; 7 bases match TRBD1. Losses at the gene ends were 6 bases for V and 0 bases for J; bases not matched to a gene: 2. This CDR3 is built from 13 residues. Germline V lookup: CDR1 ENHRY, CDR2 SYGVKD. For the CDR3, the DNA is TGTGCCATCAGCCGGGACAGCTCCTACGAGCAGTACTTC. This codes for CAISRDSSYEQYF.